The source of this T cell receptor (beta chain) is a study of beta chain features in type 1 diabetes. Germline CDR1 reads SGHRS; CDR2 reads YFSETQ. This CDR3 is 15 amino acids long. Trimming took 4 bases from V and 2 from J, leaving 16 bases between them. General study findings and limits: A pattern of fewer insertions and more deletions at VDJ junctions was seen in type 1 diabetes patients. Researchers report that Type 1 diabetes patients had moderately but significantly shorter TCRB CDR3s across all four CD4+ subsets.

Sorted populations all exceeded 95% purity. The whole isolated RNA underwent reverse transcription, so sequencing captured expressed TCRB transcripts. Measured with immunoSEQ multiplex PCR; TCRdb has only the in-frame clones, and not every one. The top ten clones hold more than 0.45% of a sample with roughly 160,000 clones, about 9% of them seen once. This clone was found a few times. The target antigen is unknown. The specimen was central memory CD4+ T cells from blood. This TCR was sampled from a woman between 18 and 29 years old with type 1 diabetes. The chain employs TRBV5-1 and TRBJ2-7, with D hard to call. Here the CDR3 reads CASSVQTTLTYEQYF. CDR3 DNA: TGCGCCAGCAGCGTACAGACAACTCTGACCTACGAGCAGTACTTC.